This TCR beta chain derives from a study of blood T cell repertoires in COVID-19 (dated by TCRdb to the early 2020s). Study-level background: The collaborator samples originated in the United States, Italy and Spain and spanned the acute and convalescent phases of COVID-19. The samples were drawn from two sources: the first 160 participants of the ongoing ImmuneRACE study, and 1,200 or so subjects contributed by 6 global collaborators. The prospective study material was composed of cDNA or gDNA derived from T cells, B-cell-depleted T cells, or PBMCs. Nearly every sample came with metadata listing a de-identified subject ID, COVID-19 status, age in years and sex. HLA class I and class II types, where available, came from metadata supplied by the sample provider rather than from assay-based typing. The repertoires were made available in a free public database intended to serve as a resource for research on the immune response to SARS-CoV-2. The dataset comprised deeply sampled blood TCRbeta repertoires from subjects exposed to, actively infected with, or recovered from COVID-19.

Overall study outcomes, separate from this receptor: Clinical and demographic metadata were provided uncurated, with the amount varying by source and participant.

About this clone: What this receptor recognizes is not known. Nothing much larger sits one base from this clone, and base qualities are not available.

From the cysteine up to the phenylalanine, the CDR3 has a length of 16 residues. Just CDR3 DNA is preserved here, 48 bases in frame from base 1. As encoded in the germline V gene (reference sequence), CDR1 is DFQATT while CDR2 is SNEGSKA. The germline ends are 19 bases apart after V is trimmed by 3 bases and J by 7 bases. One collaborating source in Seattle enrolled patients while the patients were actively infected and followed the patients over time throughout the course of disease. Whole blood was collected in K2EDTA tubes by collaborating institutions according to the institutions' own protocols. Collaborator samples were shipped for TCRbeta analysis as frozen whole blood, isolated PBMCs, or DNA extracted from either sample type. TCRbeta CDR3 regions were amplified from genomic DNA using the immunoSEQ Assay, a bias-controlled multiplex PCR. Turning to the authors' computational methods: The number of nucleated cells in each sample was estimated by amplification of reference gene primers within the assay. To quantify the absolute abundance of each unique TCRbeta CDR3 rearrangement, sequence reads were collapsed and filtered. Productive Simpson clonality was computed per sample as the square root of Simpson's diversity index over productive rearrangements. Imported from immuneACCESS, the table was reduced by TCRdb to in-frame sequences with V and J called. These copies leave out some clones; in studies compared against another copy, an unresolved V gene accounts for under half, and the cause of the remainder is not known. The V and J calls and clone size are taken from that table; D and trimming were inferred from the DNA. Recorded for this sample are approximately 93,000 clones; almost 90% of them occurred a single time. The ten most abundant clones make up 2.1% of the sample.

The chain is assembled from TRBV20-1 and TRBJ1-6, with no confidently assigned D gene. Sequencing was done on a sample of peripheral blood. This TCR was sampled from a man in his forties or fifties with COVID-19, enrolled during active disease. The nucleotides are TGCAGTGCTAGTACTAGGATTAGACATGTAAATTCACCCCTCCACTTT. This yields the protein CSASTRIRHVNSPLHF.